This TCR beta chain originates from a study of T-cell memory formation after mild COVID-19. This CDR3 is built from 16 residues. Germline V gene sequence: CDR1 DFQATT, CDR2 SNEGSKA (reference sequence). Between the trimmed V and J ends, which lost 0 bases and 7 bases, there was a span of 19 bases. TCRdb itself ran the 5' RACE reads through MiXCR, one entry per CDR3 protein. Altogether 400,000 or so distinct CDR3 sequences are present, about 19% being singletons, with the ten largest covering about 8.8%. This clonotype occurred a few times. The J gene is TRBJ2-1, the V gene TRBV20-1; D perhaps matches TRBD1 (6 bases). The clonotype originates from an adult woman who had mild COVID-19 (a few samples of this study predate the infection). Cell type and time point are not known. Specimen: PBMCs or a T cell subset sorted from them (not recorded which). The CDR3 is CSARDPGGSLGNEQFF. The CDR3 DNA sequence: TGCAGTGCTAGAGATCCTGGGGGCTCTTTGGGAAATGAGCAGTTCTTC.